Below are 18 T cell receptor beta chains sequenced from a single sample in a study of blood T cell repertoires in COVID-19. Here immunoSEQ multiplex PCR was the method, and the copy in TCRdb shows in-frame clones only, minus some. This sample carries around 80,000 clones, around 90% of them seen once, and the ten largest clones take around 4.8%. The sample taken for sequencing was peripheral blood. Receptors originate from a woman aged 80 or over with acute or convalescent COVID-19.

This sequence joins TRBV14 and TRBJ1-1; a possible D gene is TRBD1 (5 bases). The V gene lost 0 bases and the J gene lost 9 bases, with 11 bases spanning the gap. The CDR3 consists of 13 residues. Germline V CDR1 and CDR2: SGHDN, FVKESK. The CDR3 protein is CASSQDSQGKAFF. The CDR3 coding sequence is TGTGCCAGCAGCCAAGATAGCCAGGGTAAAGCTTTCTTT.

V is TRBV7-9 and J is TRBJ2-7; D gene uncertain. This CDR3 is 13 amino acids long. Germline V gives CDR1 SEHNR, CDR2 FQNEAQ (reference sequence). V lost 2 bases and J lost 1, with 6 bases in between. CDR3 nucleotides: TGTGCCAGCAGCTTAACTCCATCCTACGAGCAGTACTTC. It codes for CASSLTPSYEQYF.

This chain connects TRBV6-5 to TRBJ1-2; 9 bases fit TRBD1. Per germline, CDR1 MNHEY and CDR2 SVGAGI. This CDR3 region has 13 residues. V dropped 7 bases and J dropped 8; count of bases not matched to a gene: 8. The CDR3 region has the DNA TGTGCCAGCACCGGGACAGGGTCAGGGGGCTACACCTTC. It specifies CASTGTGSGGYTF.

The CDR3 is CASSFRGGLAGPEQYF. The CDR3 region has the DNA TGTGCCAGCAGTTTTAGGGGGGGACTAGCGGGGCCCGAGCAGTACTTC. The chain employs TRBV27 and TRBJ2-7, with TRBD2 matching over 13 bases. V dropped 3 bases and J dropped 6; count of bases not matched to a gene: 8. This CDR3 is 16 amino acids long. Germline V lookup: CDR1 MNHEY, CDR2 SMNVEV (reference sequence).

The V call is TRBV29-1, the J call TRBJ2-1; D may be TRBD1 (5 bases). Trimming pared 5 bases from V and 2 bases from J, leaving 16 bases between. This CDR3 spans 15 amino acids. Germline CDR1 is SQVTM and CDR2 is ANQGSEA. CDR3: CSVPAQGVTYNEQFF. For the CDR3, the DNA is TGCAGCGTTCCTGCCCAGGGTGTGACCTACAATGAGCAGTTCTTC.

The V and J genes are TRBV11-1 and TRBJ2-7; the D is unclear. The CDR3 extends over 12 amino acids. V dropped 2 bases and J dropped 3 bases, with 5 bases sitting between them. The germline CDR1 and CDR2 sequences are SGHAT and FQDESV (reference sequence). Here the CDR3 reads CASSLSHYEQYF. The CDR3 DNA sequence: TGTGCCAGCAGCTTAAGCCACTACGAGCAGTACTTC.

This chain links TRBV10-3 with TRBJ1-1; TRBD1 might be the D (6 bases). Between the trimmed V and J ends, which lost 4 bases and 4 bases, there was a span of 22 bases. This CDR3 has 17 amino acids. Germline lookup yields CDR1 ENHRY and CDR2 SYGVKD. CDR3 coding DNA: TGTGCCATCAGTGGGACAGCAAAGACTTTTTTTGGCACTGAAGCTTTCTTT. Its protein is CAISGTAKTFFGTEAFF.

This chain connects TRBV3-1 (or the pseudogene TRBV3-2) to TRBJ1-2, with D hard to call. Per germline, CDR1 LGHDT and CDR2 YNNKEL (reference sequence). The CDR3 extends over 18 amino acids. With 1 base removed from V and 4 bases from J, the gap between germline ends came to 22 bases. CDR3 DNA sequence: TGTGCCAGCAGCCAAGGAATGAGAAGCGGTCAACCCCGCTATGGCTACACCTTC. Amino acid sequence: CASSQGMRSGQPRYGYTF.

The V call is TRBV29-1, the J call TRBJ2-1; 8 nucleotides match TRBD2. Germline CDR1 is SQVTM and CDR2 is ANQGSEA. There are 12 residues in the CDR3. V gave up 5 bases and J gave up 8 bases; unmatched junction bases: 5. DNA for the CDR3: TGCAGCGTTCGGTCTAGCGGGCATGAGCAGTTCTTC. Translating gives CSVRSSGHEQFF.

This clone was detected a few times. Relative to the germline gene, one junction end is altered; a read error may explain this. V is TRBV6-1 and J is TRBJ2-7; 8 bases agree with TRBD1. The CDR3 is made up of 15 amino acids. CDR1 and CDR2 (germline): MNHNS, SASEGT. CDR3 sequence: CASSEVSQGALPIGF. CDR3 coding DNA: TGTGCCAGCAGTGAAGTCTCGCAGGGGGCCCTTCCGATCGGCTTC.

This clone was detected only once. The chain uses TRBV7-3 and TRBJ2-3; TRBD2 might be the D (5 bases). Trimming removed 5 bases at V and 2 bases at J, with 17 bases between. The length of the CDR3 is 16 residues. CDR1 is SGHTA, CDR2 FQGTGA, per germline. DNA of the CDR3: TGTGCCAGCAGCCCCGAGGGCCCGCAGGTCACAGATACGCAGTATTTT. This gives the protein CASSPEGPQVTDTQYF.

V gene TRBV7-9 combines with J gene TRBJ1-2; D may be TRBD1 (6 bases). CDR3 length equals 15 residues. CDR1 is SEHNR, CDR2 FQNEAQ, per germline (reference sequence). Trimming pared 5 bases from V and 3 bases from J, leaving 16 bases between. CDR3 sequence (DNA): TGTGCCAGCAGCCGTGGGTCAGGGGCAGACTATGGCTACACCTTC. Translated, it gives CASSRGSGADYGYTF.

The chain employs TRBV6-5 and TRBJ1-5; D is possibly TRBD1 (5 bases). With 11 bases removed from V and 0 bases from J, the gap between germline ends came to 11 bases. CDR1 is MNHEY and CDR2 is SVGAGI in the germline V gene. The CDR3 is 13 residues long. The CDR3 sequence: CALQENSNQPQHF. The CDR3 nucleotides read TGTGCCTTACAGGAGAATAGCAATCAGCCCCAGCATTTT.

The genes are TRBV13 and TRBJ2-7; a weak D match, TRBD2 (5 bases). In germline, CDR1 is PRHDT, CDR2 FYEKMQ (reference sequence). The CDR3 totals 14 residues. Trimming took 2 bases from V and 5 from J, leaving 13 bases between them. DNA of the CDR3: TGTGCCAGCAGCTTAAAAGCTAGCATTGACGAGCAGTACTTC. This encodes CASSLKASIDEQYF.

The V and J genes are TRBV30 and TRBJ2-2; a possible D gene is TRBD2 (7 bases). V lost 1 base and J lost 7, with 10 bases in between. The CDR3 spans 13 residues. Germline lookup yields CDR1 GTSNPN and CDR2 SVGIG (reference sequence). The CDR3 DNA follows: TGTGCCTGGAGTGCGGGGGGCAGCGGGGAGCTGTTTTTT. Translated: CAWSAGGSGELFF.

This clone was recorded a few times. The V and J genes are TRBV4-2 and TRBJ1-1; TRBD1 agrees at 10 bases. The CDR3 sequence is 16 residues long. Trimming at V came to 6 bases and at J to 3 bases, leaving 10 bases not matched to a gene. Germline V gene data show CDR1 as LGHNA and CDR2 as YNFKEQ. In DNA, the CDR3 is TGTGCCAGCAGAGGAATGACAGGGGGCGGGGACACTGAAGCTTTCTTT. Translated, it gives CASRGMTGGGDTEAFF.

The chain employs TRBV27 and TRBJ1-6; D possibly corresponds to TRBD1 (5 bases). From germline, CDR1 is MNHEY and CDR2 SMNVEV (reference sequence). V was clipped by 6 bases and J by 11 bases, with 14 bases between them. The CDR3 length is 13 residues. The CDR3 region is CASSPGGFTPLHF. For the CDR3, the DNA is TGTGCCAGCAGCCCCGGGGGATTTACACCCCTCCACTTT.

The V and J genes are TRBV19 and TRBJ1-5, with D perhaps TRBD1 (5 bases). V was clipped by 7 bases and J by 1 base, with 14 bases between them. Germline loops: CDR1 LNHDA, CDR2 SQIVND (reference sequence). The CDR3 is made up of 15 amino acids. Written as DNA, the CDR3 is TGTGCCAGTACTAGGGAGGGGAGGAGCAATCAGCCCCAGCATTTT. It codes for CASTREGRSNQPQHF.